A selection of T cell receptor beta chains follows, all from one sample in a study of OX40 agonist ivuxolimab in advanced cancers. Generated by immunoSEQ multiplex PCR, the TCRdb table keeps only in-frame clones and is missing some. The sample lists roughly 80,000 clones; roughly 80% were seen once. The sequenced sample was CD4+ or CD8+ T cells sorted from blood, obtained in a trial of the OX40 agonist ivuxolimab. The receptors shown here come from an adult with an advanced solid tumor such as melanoma, head and neck, liver or kidney cancer. Both conserved end residues are trimmed from each CDR3. A D gene is named only where the DNA matches it firmly.

V gene: TRBV7-2; D gene: .; CDR3 protein: ASKRAGAGNSPLH
V gene: TRBV7-2; D gene: .; CDR3 protein: ASSINRDTEAF
V gene: TRBV28; D gene: .; CDR3 protein: ASSVGVPGELF
V gene: TRBV2; D gene: .; CDR3 protein: ASSIRAPATGSEAF
V gene: TRBV28; D gene: TRBD1; CDR3 protein: ASRTPGQSHEQY
V gene: TRBV28; D gene: .; CDR3 protein: ASSQTGLTYEQY
V gene: TRBV5-1; D gene: .; CDR3 protein: ASSLGTITGNTIY
V gene: TRBV5-4; D gene: .; CDR3 protein: ASSLKDSPLH
V gene: TRBV27; D gene: TRBD2; CDR3 protein: ASTGGGTQY
V gene: TRBV30; D gene: .; CDR3 protein: AWSVPGTEAF
V gene: TRBV28; D gene: TRBD2; CDR3 protein: ASIILAGYFYEQY
V gene: TRBV25-1; D gene: .; CDR3 protein: ASSERRVSDTQY
V gene: TRBV19; D gene: TRBD2; CDR3 protein: ASSISGGAHEQF
V gene: TRBV6-1; D gene: .; CDR3 protein: ASGLAQETQY
V gene: TRBV28; D gene: .; CDR3 protein: ASALAGRYNEQF
V gene: TRBV10-3; D gene: .; CDR3 protein: AISAQEADTEAF
V gene: TRBV15; D gene: .; CDR3 protein: ATSRDKGLWERRTDTQY
V gene: TRBV27; D gene: .; CDR3 protein: ASSSTRAYEQY
V gene: TRBV5-1; D gene: TRBD1; CDR3 protein: ASRPMPGQGNEQY
V gene: TRBV6-5; D gene: .; CDR3 protein: ASSETVGWGQAF
V gene: TRBV28; D gene: .; CDR3 protein: ASSPSVGTKNIQY
V gene: TRBV19; D gene: .; CDR3 protein: ASSYTGTDTQY
V gene: TRBV6-1; D gene: .; CDR3 protein: ASSRGEGYT
V gene: TRBV7-9; D gene: TRBD2; CDR3 protein: ASSSTSGAKEDTQY
V gene: TRBV13; D gene: .; CDR3 protein: ASSLGQGNYGYT
V gene: TRBV19; D gene: .; CDR3 protein: ASSNNRMVGELF
V gene: TRBV5-1; D gene: .; CDR3 protein: ASSLALRGTQY
V gene: TRBV6-6; D gene: .; CDR3 protein: ASSYSPGATSYGYT
V gene: TRBV11-2; D gene: TRBD2; CDR3 protein: ASSAVSGGAREQY
V gene: TRBV7-2; D gene: .; CDR3 protein: ASSPQGWTAAGELF
V gene: TRBV7-9; D gene: .; CDR3 protein: ASSYGGDSNQPQH
V gene: TRBV19; D gene: TRBD2; CDR3 protein: ASSSTGLGGYNEQF
V gene: TRBV2; D gene: .; CDR3 protein: ASSFRDMSYEQY